Included here is one T cell receptor beta chain sequence, with context. This sample is drawn from a study of T cells in Graves' hyperthyroidism and ophthalmopathy. The CDR3 has 13 residues. CDR1 and CDR2 from the germline V gene are SQVTM and ANQGSEA. V was pared by 6 bases and J by 4 bases, with 5 bases of the junction left unmatched. RNA transcripts were the template for amplifying TCR beta CDR3 regions. TCR CDR3 underwent first-round RT-PCR with the HTBI primer set. TCRdb recomputed calls from the multiplex PCR reads with MiXCR, one row per CDR3 protein. The data show a few hundred thousand distinct CDR3 sequences, about 43% seen once.

The TCR comes from a woman aged 18-29 years with Graves' hyperthyroidism. The sequenced sample consisted of peripheral blood or thyroid tissue (not recorded which). V usage is TRBV29-1 and J usage is TRBJ2-7; 11 nucleotides line up with TRBD1. The CDR3 DNA follows: TGCAGCGTGATCGGGACAGGGGGTTACGAGCAGTACTTC. It is translated as CSVIGTGGYEQYF.